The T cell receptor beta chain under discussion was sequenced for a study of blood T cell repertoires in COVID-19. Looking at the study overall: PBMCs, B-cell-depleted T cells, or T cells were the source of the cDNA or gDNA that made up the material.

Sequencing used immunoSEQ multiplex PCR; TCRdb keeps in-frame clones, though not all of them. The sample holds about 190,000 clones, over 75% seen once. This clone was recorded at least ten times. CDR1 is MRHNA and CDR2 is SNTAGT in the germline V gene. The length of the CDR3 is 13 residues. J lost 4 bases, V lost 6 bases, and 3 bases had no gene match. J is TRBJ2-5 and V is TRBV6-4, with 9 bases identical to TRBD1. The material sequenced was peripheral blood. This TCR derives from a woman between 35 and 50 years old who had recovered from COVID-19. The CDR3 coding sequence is TGTGCCAGCAGGGGGACAGGGCGAGAGACCCAGTACTTC. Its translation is CASRGTGRETQYF.